Listed below are T cell receptor beta chains from one sample, sequenced in a study of blood T cell repertoires in COVID-19. Measured with immunoSEQ multiplex PCR; TCRdb has only the in-frame clones, and not every one. This table has about 130,000 clones, approximately 74% appearing once. What was sequenced was peripheral blood. The receptors derive from an elderly man with COVID-19, enrolled during active disease. CDR3s include the opening cysteine and the closing phenylalanine or tryptophan. D genes are given only for firm matches. A row's size may be missing; if present it is once, few, many or a size class.

D gene,J gene,clone size,V gene,CDR3 DNA,CDR3 protein
TRBD1,TRBJ1-2,NA,TRBV7-2,TGTGCCAGCAGCCAATCAACCCAGGGGGCCTATGGCTACACCTTC,CASSQSTQGAYGYTF
NA,TRBJ1-3,NA,TRBV19,TGTGCCAGTACCCCGGGATCTTCTGGAAACACCATATATTTT,CASTPGSSGNTIYF
NA,TRBJ1-3,once,TRBV28,TGTGCCAGCAGTTTATCGGGGTTCACCGGAAACACCATATATTTT,CASSLSGFTGNTIYF
TRBD1,TRBJ1-5,NA,TRBV6-1,TGTGCCAGCAGTGAAGCGCTCAGGGGGCGGCAGCCCCAGCATTTT,CASSEALRGRQPQHF
NA,TRBJ1-1,many,TRBV15,TGTGCCACCACCCTAGGGGGAGCTAACACTGAAGCTTTCTTT,CATTLGGANTEAFF
NA,TRBJ1-3,NA,TRBV18,TGTGCCAGCTCGGAGGCGGCGGGAAACACCATATATTTT,CASSEAAGNTIYF
TRBD1,TRBJ2-6,NA,TRBV28,TGTGCCAGCAGTCTTCAGGGGGCTGGGGCCAACGTCCTGACTTTC,CASSLQGAGANVLTF
NA,TRBJ1-2,NA,TRBV7-2,TGTGCCAGCAGCTTAGAGGCAGCGGGGCGGGGATATGGCTACACCTTC,CASSLEAAGRGYGYTF
TRBD1,TRBJ2-7,NA,TRBV2,TGTGCCAGCAGTGCTCGGACAGGACAGGGGAAGTACGAGCAGTACTTC,CASSARTGQGKYEQYF
TRBD1,TRBJ1-5,few,TRBV19,TGTGCCAGTTCCGGGACAGGGGGTCCCGGTCAGCCCCAGCATTTT,CASSGTGGPGQPQHF
NA,TRBJ2-5,NA,TRBV11-2,TGTGCCAGCAGCTTAGCGGGAGAGACCCAGTACTTC,CASSLAGETQYF
NA,TRBJ1-5,NA,TRBV7-6,TGTGCCAGCAGCTTAGGCGTGGGGACTCTCAATCAGCCCCAGCATTTT,CASSLGVGTLNQPQHF
NA,TRBJ2-7,NA,TRBV10-2,TGCGCCAGCAGTGAGCCCCGAGACAGCTACGAGCAGTACTTC,CASSEPRDSYEQYF
NA,TRBJ2-5,once,TRBV10-3,TGTGCCATCGCTAGCCAGACGACACAAGAGACCCAGTACTTC,CAIASQTTQETQYF
TRBD2,TRBJ2-3,NA,TRBV3-1/TRBV3-2,TGTGCCAGCAGCCAAGACCAGCGGGGGGGGTACACAGATACGCAGTATTTT,CASSQDQRGGYTDTQYF
NA,TRBJ1-1,NA,TRBV19,TGTGCCAGTATAAGAGTACGGGGCACTGAAGCTTTCTTT,CASIRVRGTEAFF
NA,TRBJ2-1,few,TRBV10-3,TGTGCCATCAGTGCCCCGGACGGGGTGGATGAGCAGTTCTTC,CAISAPDGVDEQFF
NA,TRBJ1-1,NA,TRBV6-1,TGTGCCAGCAGTGAACCAGGGATGAACACTGAAGCTTTCTTT,CASSEPGMNTEAFF
TRBD1,TRBJ1-3,NA,TRBV18,TGTGCCAGCTCACCCCTGGACAGGGGGCCGGCCACCATATATTTT,CASSPLDRGPATIYF
TRBD2,TRBJ2-2,NA,TRBV5-4,TGTGCCAGCAGCATGCGGACTAGCTACACCGGGGAGCTGTTTTTT,CASSMRTSYTGELFF
NA,TRBJ1-4,NA,TRBV2,TGTGCCACACAACTAAGGGGTGCAACTAATGAAAAACTGTTTTTT,CATQLRGATNEKLFF
NA,TRBJ2-1,NA,TRBV20-1,TGCAGTGCTAGTCCTGGGAGGACTGATTACAATGAGCAGTTCTTC,CSASPGRTDYNEQFF
TRBD1,TRBJ1-1,NA,TRBV27,TGTGCCAGCAGGGACAGGGCAGCGATGAACACTGAAGCTTTCTTT,CASRDRAAMNTEAFF
TRBD2,TRBJ2-7,NA,TRBV5-1,TGCGCCAGCAGCTTGGGGGCTAGCGGGAGGCCTCCCCTTGAGCAGTACTTC,CASSLGASGRPPLEQYF
NA,TRBJ2-1,NA,TRBV19,TGTGCCAGTAGTACAACTAGTCGGAATGAGCAGTTCTTC,CASSTTSRNEQFF
TRBD2,TRBJ2-1,many,TRBV5-1,TGCGCCAGCAGCGTAAAGACTAGCGGGAGGGCCTATACGAATGAGCAGTTCTTC,CASSVKTSGRAYTNEQFF
NA,TRBJ1-4,NA,TRBV15,TGTGCCACCAGCAGTCGGAGAGAGCAATTGGATGAAAAACTGTTTTTT,CATSSRREQLDEKLFF
TRBD1,TRBJ1-4,NA,TRBV7-8,TGTGCCAGCAGCTTGAAAGGGGGCGCGGGTAATGAAAAACTGTTTTTT,CASSLKGGAGNEKLFF
TRBD1,TRBJ2-7,NA,TRBV18,TGTGCCAGCTCACGAAATTTAGGGGGCCGCTCCTACGAGCAGTACTTC,CASSRNLGGRSYEQYF
NA,TRBJ2-7,NA,TRBV9,TGTGCCAGCAGCGTAGATACAGGGTGGTCCTACGAGCAGTACTTC,CASSVDTGWSYEQYF
TRBD2,TRBJ2-5,NA,TRBV5-3,TGTGCCAGAAGCTTGGTCGTGCCCGGTAGGCTAGCGGGAGAGTACCAAGAGACCCAGTACTTC,CARSLVVPGRLAGEYQETQYF
TRBD1,TRBJ2-2,NA,TRBV7-8,TGTGCCAGCAGCCCCCGGGACAGCGCGGCCGGGGAGCTGTTTTTT,CASSPRDSAAGELFF
NA,TRBJ2-2,once,TRBV2,TGTGCCAGCAGGCCCCAAAGCTACACCGGGGAGCTGTTTTTT,CASRPQSYTGELFF